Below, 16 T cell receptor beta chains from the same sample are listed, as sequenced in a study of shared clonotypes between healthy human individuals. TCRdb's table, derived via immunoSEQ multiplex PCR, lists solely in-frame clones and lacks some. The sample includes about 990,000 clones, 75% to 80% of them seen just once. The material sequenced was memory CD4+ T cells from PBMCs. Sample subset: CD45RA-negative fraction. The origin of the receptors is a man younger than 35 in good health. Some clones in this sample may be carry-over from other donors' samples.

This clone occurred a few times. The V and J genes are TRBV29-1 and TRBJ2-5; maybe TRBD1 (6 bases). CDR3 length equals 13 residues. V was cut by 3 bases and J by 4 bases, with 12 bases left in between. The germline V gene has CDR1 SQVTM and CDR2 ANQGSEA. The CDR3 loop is CSVDRTGPETQYF. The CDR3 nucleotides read TGCAGCGTTGACCGTACAGGGCCAGAGACCCAGTACTTC. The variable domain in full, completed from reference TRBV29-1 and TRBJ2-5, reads SAVISQKPSRDICQRGTSLTIQCQVDSQVTMMFWYRQQPGQSLTLIATANQGSEATYESGFVIDKFPISRPNLTFSTLTVSNMSPEDSSIYLCSVDRTGPETQYFGPGTRLLVL.

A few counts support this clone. The CDR3 protein is CSVLRLAGVSYEQYF. The CDR3 bases are TGCAGCGTTCTCCGTCTAGCGGGAGTTTCATACGAGCAGTACTTC. The chain carries TRBV29-1 and TRBJ2-7, with TRBD2 matching 10 bases. J lost 4 bases, V lost 5 bases, and 11 bases had no gene match. This CDR3 has 15 residues. Germline V gene lookup returns CDR1 SQVTM and CDR2 ANQGSEA.

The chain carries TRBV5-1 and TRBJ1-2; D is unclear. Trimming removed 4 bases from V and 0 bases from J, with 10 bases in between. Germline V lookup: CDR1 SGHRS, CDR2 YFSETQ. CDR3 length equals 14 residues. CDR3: CASSDRDPNYGYTF. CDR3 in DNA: TGCGCCAGCAGCGACCGGGATCCTAACTATGGCTACACCTTC.

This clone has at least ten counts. The CDR3 region has the DNA TGCAGCGCCGGACAGTACGTTGCCACCGGGGAGCTGTTTTTT. This encodes CSAGQYVATGELFF. The chain is built from TRBV29-1 and TRBJ2-2, with a possible D match to TRBD1 (6 bases). From germline, CDR1 is SQVTM and CDR2 ANQGSEA. There are 14 residues in the CDR3. V was clipped by 7 bases and J by 4 bases, with 16 bases between them.

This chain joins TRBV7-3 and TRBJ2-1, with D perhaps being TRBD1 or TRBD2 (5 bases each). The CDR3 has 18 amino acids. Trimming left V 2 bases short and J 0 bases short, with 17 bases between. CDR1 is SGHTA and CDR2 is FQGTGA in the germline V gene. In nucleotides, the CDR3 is TGTGCCAGCAGCTTACCTACCCAGAGGGGCAGCTCCTACAATGAGCAGTTCTTC. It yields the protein CASSLPTQRGSSYNEQFF.

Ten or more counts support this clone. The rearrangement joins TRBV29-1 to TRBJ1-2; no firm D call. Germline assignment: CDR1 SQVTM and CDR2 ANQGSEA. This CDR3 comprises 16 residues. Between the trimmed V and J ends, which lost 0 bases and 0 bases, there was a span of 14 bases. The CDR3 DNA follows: TGCAGCGTTGAAGATAGAGGGAGCGGCTCTAACTATGGCTACACCTTC. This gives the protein CSVEDRGSGSNYGYTF.

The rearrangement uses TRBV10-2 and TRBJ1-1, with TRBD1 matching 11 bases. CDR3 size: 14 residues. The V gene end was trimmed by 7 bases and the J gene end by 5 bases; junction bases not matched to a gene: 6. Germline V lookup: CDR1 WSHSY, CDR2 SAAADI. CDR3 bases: TGCGCCAGCACCTTGGACAGGGGGCGGACTGAAGCTTTCTTT. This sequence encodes CASTLDRGRTEAFF.

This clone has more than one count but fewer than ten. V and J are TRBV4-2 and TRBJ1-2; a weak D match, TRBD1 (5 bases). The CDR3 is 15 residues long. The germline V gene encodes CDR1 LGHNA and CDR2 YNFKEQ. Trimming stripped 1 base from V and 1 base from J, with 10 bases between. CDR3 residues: CASSQARAGNYGYTF. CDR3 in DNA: TGTGCCAGCAGCCAAGCCAGGGCCGGTAACTATGGCTACACCTTC.

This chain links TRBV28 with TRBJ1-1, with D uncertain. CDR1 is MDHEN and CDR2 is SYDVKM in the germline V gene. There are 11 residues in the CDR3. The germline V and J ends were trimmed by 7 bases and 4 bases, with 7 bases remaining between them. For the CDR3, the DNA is TGTGCCAGCACACGGGTCACTGAAGCTTTCTTT. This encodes CASTRVTEAFF.

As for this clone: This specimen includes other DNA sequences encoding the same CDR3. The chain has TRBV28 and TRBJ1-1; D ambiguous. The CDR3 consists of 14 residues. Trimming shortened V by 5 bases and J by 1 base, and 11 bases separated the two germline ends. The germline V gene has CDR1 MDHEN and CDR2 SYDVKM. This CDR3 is CASSAPGGNTEAFF. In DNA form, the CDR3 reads TGTGCCAGCAGTGCTCCCGGCGGGAACACTGAAGCTTTCTTT.

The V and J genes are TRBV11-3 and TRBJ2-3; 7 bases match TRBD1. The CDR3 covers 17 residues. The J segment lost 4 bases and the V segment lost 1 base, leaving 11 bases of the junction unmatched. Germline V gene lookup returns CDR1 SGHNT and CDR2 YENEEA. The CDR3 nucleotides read TGTGCCAGCAGCTTAGGGGGACAGTTCCTAAGCGCAGATACGCAGTATTTT. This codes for CASSLGGQFLSADTQYF.

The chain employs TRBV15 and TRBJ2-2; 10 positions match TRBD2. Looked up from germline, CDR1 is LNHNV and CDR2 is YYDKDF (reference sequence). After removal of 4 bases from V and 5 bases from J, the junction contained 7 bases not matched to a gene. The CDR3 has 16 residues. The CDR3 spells CATSKLAGLGTGELFF. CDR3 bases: TGTGCCACCAGCAAACTAGCGGGACTAGGTACCGGGGAGCTGTTTTTT.

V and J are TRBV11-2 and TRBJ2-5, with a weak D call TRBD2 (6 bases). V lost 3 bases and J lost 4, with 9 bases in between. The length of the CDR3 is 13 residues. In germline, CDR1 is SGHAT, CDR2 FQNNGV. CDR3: CASSLAGLETQYF. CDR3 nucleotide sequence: TGTGCCAGCAGCTTGGCGGGGCTAGAGACCCAGTACTTC. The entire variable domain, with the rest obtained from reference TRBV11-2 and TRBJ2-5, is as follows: EAGVAQSPRYKIIEKRQSVAFWCNPISGHATLYWYQQILGQGPKLLIQFQNNGVVDDSQLPKDRFSAERLKGVDSTLKIQPAKLEDSAVYLCASSLAGLETQYFGPGTRLLVL.

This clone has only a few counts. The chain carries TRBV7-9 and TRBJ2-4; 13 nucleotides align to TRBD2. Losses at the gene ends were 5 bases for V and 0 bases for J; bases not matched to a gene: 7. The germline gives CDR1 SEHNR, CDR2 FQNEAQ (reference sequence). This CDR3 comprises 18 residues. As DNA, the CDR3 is TGTGCCAGCAGCCTGGGACTAGCGGGGCCACTAGCCAAAAACATTCAGTACTTC. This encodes CASSLGLAGPLAKNIQYF.

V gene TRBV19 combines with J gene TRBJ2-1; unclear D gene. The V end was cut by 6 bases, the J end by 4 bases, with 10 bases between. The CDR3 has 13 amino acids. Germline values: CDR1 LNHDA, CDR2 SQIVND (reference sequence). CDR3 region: CASRGSLYNEQFF. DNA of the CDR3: TGTGCCAGTAGAGGCTCGCTATACAATGAGCAGTTCTTC.

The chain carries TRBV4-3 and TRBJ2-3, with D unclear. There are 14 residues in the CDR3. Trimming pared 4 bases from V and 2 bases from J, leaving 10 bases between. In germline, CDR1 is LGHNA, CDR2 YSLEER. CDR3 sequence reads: CASSPQRPTDTQYF. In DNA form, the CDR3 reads TGCGCCAGCAGCCCTCAGAGACCCACAGATACGCAGTATTTT.